Shown below are 13 T cell receptor beta chains from a single sample sequenced in a study of blood T cell repertoires in COVID-19. Libraries were prepared by immunoSEQ multiplex PCR; TCRdb keeps only in-frame clonotypes and omits some of them. The sample yields roughly 300,000 clones, roughly 87% seen once. The sample taken for sequencing was PBMCs or T cells enriched from blood (not recorded which). Source of these receptors: a woman between 25 and 40 years old who had recovered from COVID-19.

This chain links TRBV3-1 (or the pseudogene TRBV3-2) with TRBJ2-2; 10 nucleotides line up with TRBD1. Germline V gene data show CDR1 as LGHDT and CDR2 as YNNKEL (reference sequence). The CDR3 covers 16 residues. V lost 4 bases to trimming and J lost 7 bases; unmatched junction nucleotides: 9. The CDR3 DNA sequence: TGTGCCAGCAGCCGGGCGGACAGGGGGTCTAGCGGGGAGCTGTTTTTT. It codes for CASSRADRGSSGELFF.

J is TRBJ2-5 and V is TRBV11-2, with 8 bases identical to TRBD1. This CDR3 region has 15 residues. Per germline, CDR1 SGHAT and CDR2 FQNNGV. V shed 5 bases and J 4 bases; nucleotides not matched to a gene: 9. CDR3 amino acids: CASSPTGGEGETQYF. CDR3 bases: TGTGCCAGCAGCCCCACAGGGGGAGAGGGAGAGACCCAGTACTTC.

The chain is built from TRBV19 and TRBJ2-7, with TRBD2 identical over 8 bases. The V segment lost 1 base and the J segment 6 bases; nucleotides outside the gene matches: 5. The CDR3 covers 14 residues. Germline V gene sequence: CDR1 LNHDA, CDR2 SQIVND (reference sequence). The CDR3 sequence: CASSIVGGASEQYF. In DNA, the CDR3 is TGTGCCAGTAGTATAGTCGGGGGGGCGAGCGAGCAGTACTTC.

The chain has TRBV5-4 and TRBJ2-1, with unresolved D. The V gene's germline CDR1 is SGHNT and CDR2 YYREEE (reference sequence). This CDR3 spans 13 amino acids. The V and J ends lost 1 base and 10 bases respectively, with 12 bases between them. Written as DNA, the CDR3 is TGTGCCAGCAGCTTGAATGGGCCCCGGGAGCAGTTCTTC. This sequence encodes CASSLNGPREQFF.

CDR3 protein: CASSKTTGGVEKLFF. In nucleotides, the CDR3 is TGTGCCAGTAGTAAAACGACAGGGGGAGTTGAAAAACTGTTTTTT. This chain joins TRBV19 and TRBJ1-4; TRBD1 aligns across 9 bases. The trim removed 4 bases at V and 7 bases at J, leaving 7 bases unmatched. CDR1 and CDR2 (germline): LNHDA, SQIVND (reference sequence). The CDR3 has 15 residues.

The genes are TRBV3-1 (or the pseudogene TRBV3-2) and TRBJ2-1; TRBD2 agrees at 8 bases. The CDR3 length is 17 residues. V lost 1 base, J lost 0 bases, and 5 bases stayed unmatched. Per germline, CDR1 LGHDT and CDR2 YNNKEL (reference sequence). The CDR3 nucleotides are TGTGCCAGCAGCCAAGTAAGGCGGGGGGCCTCCTACAATGAGCAGTTCTTC. This codes for CASSQVRRGASYNEQFF.

This clone was seen only once. This chain links TRBV2 with TRBJ2-6; D may be TRBD2 (5 bases). Germline V lookup: CDR1 SNHLY, CDR2 FYNNEI. The V end lost 5 bases, the J end lost 1 base, and 9 bases lay between the germline ends. This CDR3 is built from 15 residues. CDR3 residues: CASSPRGSGANVLTF. The CDR3 nucleotides are TGTGCCAGCAGTCCTAGAGGGTCTGGGGCCAACGTCCTGACTTTC.

This clone has just a few counts. The V and J genes are TRBV4-1 and TRBJ2-2; D is possibly TRBD2 (6 bases). This CDR3 has 17 residues. The V and J ends lost 2 bases and 4 bases respectively, with 17 bases between them. Germline V lookup: CDR1 MGHRA, CDR2 YSYEKL. The CDR3 sequence: CASSQPGLLTSTGELFF. CDR3 nucleotides: TGCGCCAGCAGCCAACCGGGACTCCTGACTTCCACCGGGGAGCTGTTTTTT.

This chain connects TRBV7-8 to TRBJ2-3; D might be TRBD1 (5 bases). There are 17 residues in the CDR3. Trimming shortened V by 3 bases and J by 2 bases, and 18 bases separated the two germline ends. Germline lookup yields CDR1 SGHVS and CDR2 FQNEAQ. This chain's CDR3 is CASSFDAGQSATDTQYF. The CDR3 DNA reads as TGTGCCAGCAGCTTTGACGCAGGGCAGTCTGCCACAGATACGCAGTATTTT.

V is TRBV10-3 and J is TRBJ2-3, with 7 bases matching TRBD2. The CDR3 has 15 residues. V shed 6 bases and J 3 bases; nucleotides not matched to a gene: 9. The V gene's germline CDR1 is ENHRY and CDR2 SYGVKD. As DNA, the CDR3 is TGTGCCATCAGGGGAGGACCCGGGGGGACAGATACGCAGTATTTT. Translation: CAIRGGPGGTDTQYF.

This chain connects TRBV3-1 (or the pseudogene TRBV3-2) to TRBJ2-1, with 8 bases identical to TRBD1. Germline V gives CDR1 LGHDT, CDR2 YNNKEL (reference sequence). The CDR3 runs to 15 residues. After removal of 0 bases from V and 6 bases from J, the junction contained 4 bases not matched to a gene. CDR3 residues: CASSQDRGQVNEQFF. DNA for the CDR3: TGTGCCAGCAGCCAAGACAGGGGGCAGGTCAATGAGCAGTTCTTC.

The chain has TRBV9 and TRBJ2-1, with D possibly being TRBD1 (5 bases). This CDR3 comprises 17 residues. The V gene's germline CDR1 is SGDLS and CDR2 YYNGEE. V was pared by 0 bases and J by 5 bases, with 18 bases between. The CDR3 nucleotides are TGTGCCAGCAGCGTAGCCGTGGCAGGGATTATAGACAATGAGCAGTTCTTC. Protein sequence: CASSVAVAGIIDNEQFF.

The chain recombines TRBV29-1 with TRBJ1-2, with D perhaps TRBD1 (5 bases). Germline V gene lookup returns CDR1 SQVTM and CDR2 ANQGSEA. Trimming shortened V by 4 bases and J by 2 bases, and 8 bases separated the two germline ends. The CDR3 has 12 residues. The CDR3 loop reads CSVGQPNYGYTF. CDR3 coding DNA: TGCAGCGTTGGACAGCCGAACTATGGCTACACCTTC.